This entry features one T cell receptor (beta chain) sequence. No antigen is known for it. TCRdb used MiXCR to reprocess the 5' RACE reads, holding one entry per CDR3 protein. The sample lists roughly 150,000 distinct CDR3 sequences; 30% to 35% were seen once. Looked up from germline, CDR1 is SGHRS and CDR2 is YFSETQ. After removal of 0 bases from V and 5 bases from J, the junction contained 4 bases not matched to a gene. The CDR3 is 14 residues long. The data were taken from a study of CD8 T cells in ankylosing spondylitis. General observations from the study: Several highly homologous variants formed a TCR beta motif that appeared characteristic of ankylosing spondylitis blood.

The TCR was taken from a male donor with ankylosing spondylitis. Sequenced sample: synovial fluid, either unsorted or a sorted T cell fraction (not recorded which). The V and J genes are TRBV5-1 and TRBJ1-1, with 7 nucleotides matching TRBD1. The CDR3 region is CASSLGQGETEAFF. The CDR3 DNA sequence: TGCGCCAGCAGCTTGGGACAGGGCGAGACTGAAGCTTTCTTT.